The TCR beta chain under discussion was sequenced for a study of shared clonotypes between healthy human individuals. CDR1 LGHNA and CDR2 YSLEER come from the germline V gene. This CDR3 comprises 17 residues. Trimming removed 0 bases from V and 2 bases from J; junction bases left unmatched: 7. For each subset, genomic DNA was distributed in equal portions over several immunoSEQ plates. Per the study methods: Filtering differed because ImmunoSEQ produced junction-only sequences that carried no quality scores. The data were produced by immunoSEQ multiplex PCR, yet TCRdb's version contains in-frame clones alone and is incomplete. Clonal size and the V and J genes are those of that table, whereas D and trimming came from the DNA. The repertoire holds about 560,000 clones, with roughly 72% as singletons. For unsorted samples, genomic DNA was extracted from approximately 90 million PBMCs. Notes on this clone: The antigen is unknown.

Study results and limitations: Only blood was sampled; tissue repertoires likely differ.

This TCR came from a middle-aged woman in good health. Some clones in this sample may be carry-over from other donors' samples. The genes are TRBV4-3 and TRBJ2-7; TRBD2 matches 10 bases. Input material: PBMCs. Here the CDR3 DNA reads TGCGCCAGCAGCCAAGATACCCAGCGGGAGGGCCCCTACGAGCAGTACTTC. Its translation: CASSQDTQREGPYEQYF.